These 23 T cell receptor beta chains came from one sample sequenced in a study of blood T cell repertoires in COVID-19. Clones were sequenced by immunoSEQ multiplex PCR, and TCRdb holds only the in-frame ones, with some missing. The table lists about 200,000 clones, more than 70% of them singletons. Sequencing was carried out using peripheral blood. The receptor set was obtained from a man younger than 30 with active or convalescent COVID-19.

This clone was detected a few times. The chain combines TRBV2 with TRBJ2-5; 11 nucleotides agree with TRBD1. Losses at the gene ends were 9 bases for V and 4 bases for J; bases not matched to a gene: 10. The CDR3 is 15 residues long. The germline V gene has CDR1 SNHLY and CDR2 FYNNEI. The CDR3 sequence: CARGQGAGMGETQYF. The CDR3 region has the DNA TGTGCCAGAGGACAGGGGGCAGGTATGGGAGAGACCCAGTACTTC.

V is TRBV5-1 and J is TRBJ2-7; weak D call: TRBD2 (6 bases). The CDR3 has 14 amino acids. Trimming pared 4 bases from V and 3 bases from J, leaving 14 bases between. Germline loops: CDR1 SGHRS, CDR2 YFSETQ. Written as DNA, the CDR3 is TGCGCCAGCAGCCCGTCGGGGGATTTCTACGAGCAGTACTTC. Protein: CASSPSGDFYEQYF.

The chain is built from TRBV10-3 and TRBJ2-2; possibly TRBD1 for D (6 bases). CDR1 is ENHRY and CDR2 is SYGVKD in the germline V gene. This CDR3 contains 16 residues. Trimming cost V 3 bases and J 4 bases, with 15 bases left between them. This chain's CDR3 is CAISDGQGPGTGELFF. CDR3 sequence (DNA): TGTGCCATCAGTGACGGGCAGGGGCCGGGCACCGGGGAGCTGTTTTTT.

The chain employs TRBV12-5 and TRBJ2-1, with 7 positions matching TRBD2. V shed 3 bases, J shed 2 bases, and the junction held 4 bases outside the gene matches. CDR1 and CDR2 from the germline V gene are LGHNT and FRNRAP. The CDR3 is made up of 15 amino acids. CDR3: CASGFGGRTYNEQFF. The CDR3, as DNA: TGTGCTAGTGGTTTTGGCGGGAGAACCTACAATGAGCAGTTCTTC.

J is TRBJ1-2 and V is TRBV3-1 (or the pseudogene TRBV3-2); possibly TRBD1 for D (5 bases). V gave up 1 base and J gave up 8 bases, with 17 bases separating them. The CDR3 has 15 amino acids. CDR1 is LGHDT and CDR2 is YNNKEL in the germline V gene (reference sequence). The DNA for the CDR3 is TGTGCCAGCAGCCAAGCTTTAGTCAGGGCGGGGGGCTACACCTTC. Residues: CASSQALVRAGGYTF.

This chain links TRBV27 with TRBJ1-5; 7 nucleotides align to TRBD1. V gave up 5 bases and J gave up 6 bases; unmatched junction bases: 7. The CDR3 runs 14 residues. Germline V lookup: CDR1 MNHEY, CDR2 SMNVEV (reference sequence). CDR3 residues: CASSTTGAGQPQHF. For the CDR3, the DNA is TGTGCCAGCAGTACCACAGGGGCGGGTCAGCCCCAGCATTTT.

The gene calls are TRBV5-4 and TRBJ2-7; TRBD1 agrees at 8 bases. Germline V gene data show CDR1 as SGHNT and CDR2 as YYREEE (reference sequence). The ends lost 4 bases at V and 6 bases at J; junction bases unmatched: 6. The CDR3 sequence is 13 residues long. This chain's CDR3 is CASSQDRAGEQYF. CDR3 coding DNA: TGTGCCAGCAGCCAGGACAGGGCTGGCGAGCAGTACTTC.

The J gene is TRBJ2-1, the V gene TRBV11-2; 11 bases are shared with TRBD2. Germline-derived CDR1 and CDR2 are SGHAT and FQNNGV. J gave up 8 bases and V 3 bases, and 9 bases lay outside the gene matches. The CDR3 extends over 16 amino acids. DNA for the CDR3: TGTGCCAGCAGCTTCATCTCTAGCGGGGGGCAGTATGAGCAGTTCTTC. As protein: CASSFISSGGQYEQFF.

This clone was seen only once. The rearrangement links TRBV6-2 or TRBV6-3 to TRBJ2-1, with TRBD2 matching over 11 bases. Unmatched junction bases numbered 9, after V lost 5 bases and J lost 9 bases. The CDR3 length is 15 residues. Germline lookup yields CDR1 MNHEY and CDR2 SVGEGT. The CDR3 DNA reads TGTGCCAGCAGTGAGACTAGCGGGATCCCCACTGAGCAGTTCTTC. Its protein product is CASSETSGIPTEQFF.

This clone was recorded once. This chain joins TRBV19 and TRBJ1-6; 7 bases match TRBD1. This CDR3 contains 16 residues. Germline V gene lookup returns CDR1 LNHDA and CDR2 SQIVND (reference sequence). The V segment lost 5 bases and the J segment 8 bases; nucleotides outside the gene matches: 12. CDR3 residues: CASSPRQGRLDSPLHF. The CDR3 DNA is TGTGCCAGTAGTCCCAGACAGGGTCGGTTGGATTCACCCCTCCACTTT.

The rearrangement links TRBV7-2 to TRBJ1-2, with 8 bases identical to TRBD1. This CDR3 contains 16 residues. The ends lost 6 bases at V and 7 bases at J; junction bases unmatched: 16. Germline CDR1 and CDR2: SGHTA and FQGNSA. The DNA for the CDR3 is TGTGCCAGCAGTTCGGACTCAGGACAGGGTGTGTCTGGCTACACCTTC. It encodes CASSSDSGQGVSGYTF.

This chain links TRBV6-2 or TRBV6-3 with TRBJ1-4, with no clear D. The CDR3 extends over 15 amino acids. Trimming removed 5 bases from V and 7 bases from J, with 17 bases in between. Germline CDR1 MNHEY, CDR2 SVGEGT. CDR3 sequence (DNA): TGTGCCAGCAGTCGGCCCAAACTATCAAGTGAAAAACTGTTTTTT. Amino acids: CASSRPKLSSEKLFF.

DNA of the CDR3: TGTGCCTGGCGACAGAGAACCGGGGAGCTGTTTTTT. It translates to CAWRQRTGELFF. The chain uses TRBV30 and TRBJ2-2, with D perhaps matching TRBD1 (5 bases). Germline values: CDR1 GTSNPN, CDR2 SVGIG (reference sequence). Trimming removed 5 bases from V and 5 bases from J, with 9 bases in between. The CDR3 is 12 amino acids. Full variable domain (remainder filled in from reference TRBV30 and TRBJ2-2): SQTIHQWPATLVQPVGSPLSLECTVEGTSNPNLYWYRQAAGRGLQLLFYSVGIGQISSEVPQNLSASRPQDRQFILSSKKLLLSDSGFYLCAWRQRTGELFFGEGSRLTVL.

This clone has a handful of counts. The chain recombines TRBV5-1 with TRBJ1-1; tentatively, D is TRBD1 (5 bases). CDR1 is SGHRS and CDR2 is YFSETQ in the germline V gene. Trimming took 0 bases from V and 8 from J, leaving 17 bases between them. The CDR3 sequence is 15 residues long. As DNA, the CDR3 is TGCGCCAGCAGCTTGGCCGGGGGACCGTTTCAGGAAGCTTTCTTT. Residues: CASSLAGGPFQEAFF.

The V gene is TRBV29-1, the J gene TRBJ1-2; D is undetermined. Germline assignment: CDR1 SQVTM and CDR2 ANQGSEA. The CDR3 is 12 residues long. Deletions cut 4 bases from V and 3 bases from J, with 9 bases between. The CDR3 DNA sequence: TGCAGCGTTGGAGGGTATGACTATGGCTACACCTTC. Translation: CSVGGYDYGYTF.

V gene TRBV5-4 combines with J gene TRBJ2-4; D is perhaps TRBD2 (6 bases). This CDR3 has 14 residues. Germline CDR1 is SGHNT and CDR2 is YYREEE (reference sequence). The V and J ends lost 4 bases and 7 bases respectively, with 15 bases between them. CDR3 sequence: CASSIPGRGNIQYF. The CDR3 nucleotides read TGTGCCAGCAGCATACCGGGACGGGGGAACATTCAGTACTTC.

The chain uses TRBV7-9 and TRBJ2-7, with 8 bases lining up with TRBD2. The junction had 13 bases not matched to a gene; V was cut back by 5 bases and J by 7 bases. CDR3 length equals 15 residues. Germline V gives CDR1 SEHNR, CDR2 FQNEAQ (reference sequence). CDR3 DNA: TGTGCCAGCAGCATTAGAGCGGGAGTGAAGTATGAGCAGTACTTC. Translating it yields CASSIRAGVKYEQYF.

The rearrangement joins TRBV14 to TRBJ1-4; tentatively, D is TRBD1 (6 bases). Looked up from germline, CDR1 is SGHDN and CDR2 is FVKESK. The CDR3 loop spans 12 amino acids. Trimming shortened V by 6 bases and J by 14 bases, and 16 bases separated the two germline ends. The CDR3 DNA reads as TGTGCCAGCAGACAAAAACAGGGACACCTGTTTTTT. Its protein is CASRQKQGHLFF.

The rearrangement joins TRBV12-5 to TRBJ2-5; TRBD1 matches 7 bases. The germline gives CDR1 LGHNT, CDR2 FRNRAP. V lost 7 bases to trimming and J lost 5 bases; unmatched junction nucleotides: 10. This CDR3 is built from 14 residues. The CDR3 DNA reads TGTGCTAGTGTTCCCCCCCAGACAGGGGAGACCCAGTACTTC. Translation: CASVPPQTGETQYF.

The chain carries TRBV7-3 and TRBJ1-1; no reliable D call. The CDR3 extends over 12 amino acids. V was trimmed by 5 bases and J by 7 bases, leaving 11 bases between them. CDR1 and CDR2 (germline): SGHTA, FQGTGA. The CDR3 sequence: CASSGPGDEAFF. In DNA, the CDR3 is TGTGCCAGCAGCGGCCCGGGTGATGAAGCTTTCTTT.

The V gene is TRBV6-5, the J gene TRBJ2-2; no reliable D call. Germline lookup yields CDR1 MNHEY and CDR2 SVGAGI. Trimming removed 6 bases at V and 5 bases at J, with 13 bases between. The CDR3 runs to 14 residues. The CDR3 here is CASRVEFTTGELFF. CDR3 bases: TGTGCCAGCAGAGTCGAGTTTACGACCGGGGAGCTGTTTTTT.

The gene calls are TRBV2 and TRBJ2-7; 9 bases match TRBD2. The trim removed 2 bases at V and 2 bases at J, leaving 7 bases unmatched. Per germline, CDR1 SNHLY and CDR2 FYNNEI. This CDR3 has 16 residues. The chain's CDR3 is CASSELRREGPYEQYF. CDR3 nucleotides: TGTGCCAGCAGTGAACTGCGGCGGGAGGGCCCCTACGAGCAGTACTTC.

This clone came up a few times. This rearrangement joins TRBV30 to TRBJ1-6; D call uncertain. Trimming shortened V by 0 bases and J by 4 bases, and 7 bases separated the two germline ends. Germline V gene data show CDR1 as GTSNPN and CDR2 as SVGIG (reference sequence). The CDR3 runs 14 residues. CDR3 coding DNA: TGTGCCTGGAGTGTAGAGATTTATAATTCACCCCTCCACTTT. This codes for CAWSVEIYNSPLHF.